Below, 4 T cell receptor beta chains from the same sample are listed, as sequenced in a study of post-analysis software for immune sequencing data. Regarding the study as a whole: Several TRBV segments occurring more often in patients than controls included TRBV5-6, TRBV5-1 and TRBV20-1.

Their antigen targets remain unknown. cDNA libraries of TCR beta carried unique molecular identifiers. TCRdb analysed the PCR reads with MiXCR anew, one entry per CDR3 protein. The sample holds 750,000 to 950,000 distinct CDR3 sequences, about 53% seen once. The sequenced material came from blood. The origin of the receptors is a girl between 5 and 17 years old with multiple sclerosis.

The rearrangement joins TRBV20-1 to TRBJ2-2, with D unclear. The CDR3 spans 12 residues. Trimming took off 6 bases at V and 6 bases at J, with 11 bases between the two ends. Germline CDR1 reads DFQATT; CDR2 reads SNEGSKA (reference sequence). CDR3 protein: CSAPARAGELFF. In DNA form, the CDR3 reads TGCAGTGCCCCTGCCCGGGCCGGGGAGCTGTTTTTT.

This clonotype was counted between two and nine times. The V call is TRBV5-1, the J call TRBJ2-3; a weak D match, TRBD1 (5 bases). CDR3 length: 15 residues. The germline V gene has CDR1 SGHRS and CDR2 YFSETQ. With 1 base removed from V and 3 bases from J, the gap between germline ends came to 12 bases. DNA of the CDR3: TGCGCCAGCAGCTTGTACGGGCAGGGAACAGATACGCAGTATTTT. This translates into CASSLYGQGTDTQYF.

The chain carries TRBV7-3 and TRBJ2-3; D is undetermined. The CDR3 consists of 15 residues. V was shortened by 2 bases and J by 0 bases, with 9 bases between the two germline ends. The germline V gene encodes CDR1 SGHTA and CDR2 FQGTGA. CDR3 nucleotides: TGTGCCAGCAGCTTACTCGGAATAAGCACAGATACGCAGTATTTT. Translating gives CASSLLGISTDTQYF.

This clonotype has just a few counts. V usage is TRBV29-1 and J usage is TRBJ2-3, with 9 bases lining up with TRBD2. There are 14 residues in the CDR3. V lost 3 bases, J lost 2 bases, and 3 bases stayed unmatched. Germline V gene lookup returns CDR1 SQVTM and CDR2 ANQGSEA. The CDR3 sequence: CSVDAGGNTDTQYF. CDR3 sequence (DNA): TGCAGCGTTGATGCGGGAGGGAACACAGATACGCAGTATTTT.